The clone carrying this TCR beta chain was counted a few times. Antigen unknown. The entry originates in a study of shared clonotypes between healthy human individuals. Regarding the study as a whole: Apart from blood, nothing was sampled; tissue repertoires likely differ. Limitation of the genetic and exposure-history diversity represented came from the few donors.

V shed 5 bases, J shed 3 bases, and the junction held 13 bases outside the gene matches. Germline CDR1 and CDR2: MNHEY and SMNVEV (reference sequence). This CDR3 comprises 16 residues. Some 31,000 T cell genomes (about 0.3 ug DNA) went into each PBMC replicate. The method was immunoSEQ multiplex PCR; TCRdb's version includes in-frame clones alone and lacks a portion of them. Altogether some 510,000 clones are present, more than 65% being singletons, with the ten largest covering 10% to 15%. Only Caucasian adults living in Nashville, Tennessee made up the donor group. The chain recombines TRBV27 with TRBJ2-7; TRBD1 matches at 7 bases. The sequenced sample consisted of PBMCs. This clonotype originated in a woman in her 40s in good health. Some clones in this sample may be carry-over from other donors' samples. The CDR3 coding sequence is TGTGCCAGCAGTCCCTCACAGACAGGGTATCGCTACGAGCAGTACTTC. It encodes CASSPSQTGYRYEQYF.